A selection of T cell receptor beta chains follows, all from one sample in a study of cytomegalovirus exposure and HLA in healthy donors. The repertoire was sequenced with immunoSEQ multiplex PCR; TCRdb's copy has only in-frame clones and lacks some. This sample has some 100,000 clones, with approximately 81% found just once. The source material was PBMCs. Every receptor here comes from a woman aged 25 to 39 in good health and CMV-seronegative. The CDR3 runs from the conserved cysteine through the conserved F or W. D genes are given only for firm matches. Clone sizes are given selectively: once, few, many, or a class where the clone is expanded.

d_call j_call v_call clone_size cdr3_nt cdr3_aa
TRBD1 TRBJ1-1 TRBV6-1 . TGTGCCAGCAGTGAAGCTGGCGGCAGGGGGAGTTCTGAAGCTTTCTTT CASSEAGGRGSSEAFF
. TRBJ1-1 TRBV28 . TGTGCCAGCAGATCCGGCGGGCATTCGAACACTGAAGCTTTCTTT CASRSGGHSNTEAFF
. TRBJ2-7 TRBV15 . TGTGCCACCAGCACCGGGGCGGGGGCTTACGAGCAGTACTTC CATSTGAGAYEQYF
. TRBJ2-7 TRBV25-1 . TGTGCCAGCAGTGAAGCCGAGACTAGTCCACTTTACGAGCAGTACTTC CASSEAETSPLYEQYF
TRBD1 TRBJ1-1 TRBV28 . TGTGCCAGCGAGACACCGGGACAGGCCCATCCGGAAGCTTTCTTT CASETPGQAHPEAFF
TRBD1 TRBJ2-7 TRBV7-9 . TGTGCCAGCAGCTTACCCCTCGGGACAGGGACCTACGAGCAGTACTTC CASSLPLGTGTYEQYF
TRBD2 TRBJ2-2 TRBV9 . TGTGCCAGCAGCGCGGTTCTAGCGGGAGGGCGGGCCGGGGAGCTGTTTTTT CASSAVLAGGRAGELFF
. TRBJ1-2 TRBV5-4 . TGTGCCAGCAGCTTCGACTTGGGGGGCTATGGCTACACCTTC CASSFDLGGYGYTF
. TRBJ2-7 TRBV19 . TGTGCCAGTAGTCGTGGGCAGACCTACGAGCAGTACTTC CASSRGQTYEQYF
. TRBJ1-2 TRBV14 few TGTGCCAGCAGCCAAGTCGGGTCCCTGGAGGGCTACACCTTC CASSQVGSLEGYTF
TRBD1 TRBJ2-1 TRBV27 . TGTGCCAGCAGTCGCAGGGGGCTCTACAATGAGCAGTTCTTC CASSRRGLYNEQFF
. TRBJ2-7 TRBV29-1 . TGCAGCGTTGTCTCGAAAAGGGGCTACGAGCAGTACTTC CSVVSKRGYEQYF
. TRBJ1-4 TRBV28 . TGTGCCAGCACCACAACGGGGGGGACGTCCGAAAAACTGTTTTTT CASTTTGGTSEKLFF
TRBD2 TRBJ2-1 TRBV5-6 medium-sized TGTGCCAGCAGCTTTACTAGCGACTACAATGAGCAGTTCTTC CASSFTSDYNEQFF
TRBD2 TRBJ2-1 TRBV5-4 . TGTGCCAGCAGCTTGCAACTAGCGGGAGGGCCGGGTAATGAGCAGTTCTTC CASSLQLAGGPGNEQFF
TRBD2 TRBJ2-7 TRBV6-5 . TGTGCCAGCAGTTACGGGACTAGAGGCTCCTACGAGCAGTACTTC CASSYGTRGSYEQYF
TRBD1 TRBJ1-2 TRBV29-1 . TGCAGCGGGGGCCCGGGACAGGGGGCGGAGGGCTACACCTTC CSGGPGQGAEGYTF
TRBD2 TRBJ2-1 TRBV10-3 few TGTGCCATCAACCCGGGACTAGAATGGACCAATGAGCAGTTCTTC CAINPGLEWTNEQFF
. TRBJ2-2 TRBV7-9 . TGTGCCAGCAAAAATCAAGGGCAGGGGTCCACCGGGGAGCTGTTTTTT CASKNQGQGSTGELFF
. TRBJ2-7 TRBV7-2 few TGTGCCAGCAGCCCAGACTATTCCTACGAGCAGTACTTC CASSPDYSYEQYF
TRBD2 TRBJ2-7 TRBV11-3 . TGTGCCAGCAGCGCCGGGACTAGCGGGACCGAGCAGTACTTC CASSAGTSGTEQYF
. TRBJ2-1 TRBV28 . TGTGCCAGCAAGGAGGGACCCTACAATGAGCAGTTCTTC CASKEGPYNEQFF
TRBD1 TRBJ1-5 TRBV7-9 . TGTGCCAGCAGCACCCTTAGGTTGGACAGGGGGCGCGGCAATCAGCCCCAGCATTTT CASSTLRLDRGRGNQPQHF
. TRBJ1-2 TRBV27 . TGTGCCAGCAGGCCGGGACAAAACACATATGGCTACACCTTC CASRPGQNTYGYTF
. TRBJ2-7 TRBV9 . TGTGCCAGCAGCGTAGCTTGGGGGGGCGCAGGCTACGAGCAGTACTTC CASSVAWGGAGYEQYF
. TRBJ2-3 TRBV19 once TGTGCCAGTAGTCGTTTAGCTCCGGCAGATACGCAGTATTTT CASSRLAPADTQYF
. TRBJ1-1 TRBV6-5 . TGTGCCAGCAGTTCTACGACAGCTGAAGCTTTCTTT CASSSTTAEAFF
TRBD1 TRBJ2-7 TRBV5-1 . TGCGCCAGCAGCTATGGACAGGGCTACGAGCAGTACTTC CASSYGQGYEQYF
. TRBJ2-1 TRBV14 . TGTGCCAGCAGCCCCCGGAGAAGCTCCTACAATGAGCAGTTCTTC CASSPRRSSYNEQFF
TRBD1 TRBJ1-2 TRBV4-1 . TGCGCCAGCAGCCAAGTGACAGGGGCAGGCTTTTTCTATGGCTACACCTTC CASSQVTGAGFFYGYTF
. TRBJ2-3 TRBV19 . TGTGCCAGTAGTATCAGTCCAGATACGCAGTATTTT CASSISPDTQYF
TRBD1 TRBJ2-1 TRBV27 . TGTGCCAGCAGTTACCGGGGACAGTCACCGACCCCATGGAATGAGCAGTTCTTC CASSYRGQSPTPWNEQFF
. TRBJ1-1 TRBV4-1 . TGCGCCAGCAGCCAAGATCCCGGGACATTGGAAGCTTTCTTT CASSQDPGTLEAFF
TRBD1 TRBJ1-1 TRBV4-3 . TGCGCCAGCAGCCAAGATCGCCCGGGACAGACGAACACTGAAGCTTTCTTT CASSQDRPGQTNTEAFF
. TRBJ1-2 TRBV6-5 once TGTGCCAGCACCCAGGGAGGTGGCTACACCTTC CASTQGGGYTF
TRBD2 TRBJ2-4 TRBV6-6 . TGTGCCAGCCGGACTAGCGGGAACATTCAGTACTTC CASRTSGNIQYF
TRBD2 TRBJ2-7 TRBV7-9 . TGTGCCAGCAGCCCCACTAGCGGGACGTCCTACGAGCAGTACTTC CASSPTSGTSYEQYF
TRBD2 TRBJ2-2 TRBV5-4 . TGTGCCAGCAGCCCAGCGGGATCGCGGGACACCGGGGAGCTGTTTTTT CASSPAGSRDTGELFF
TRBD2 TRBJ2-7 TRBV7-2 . TGTGCCAGCAGCGGGGGGGGTGAAGGCCTCCTACGCGAGCAGTACTTC CASSGGGEGLLREQYF